This TCR beta chain was documented in a study of T cell changes during pregnancy in multiple sclerosis. Looked up from germline, CDR1 is SGHKS and CDR2 is YYEKEE (reference sequence). V lost 2 bases and J lost 2; bases outside the gene matches: 11. This CDR3 spans 19 amino acids. Method: immunoSEQ multiplex PCR; TCRdb's copy keeps in-frame clones and lacks some. The sample carries about 47,000 clones, 70% to 90% recorded once. The sequence was collected from a female donor with multiple sclerosis, enrolled in a pregnancy study. The chain couples TRBV5-5 to TRBJ2-6, with 9 bases fitting TRBD1. The source was peripheral blood, collected in the first trimester of pregnancy. DNA of the CDR3: TGTGCCAGCAGCTTTAGGTGGGACAGGGAAGTAGCTGGGGCCAACGTCCTGACTTTC. Translation gives CASSFRWDREVAGANVLTF.